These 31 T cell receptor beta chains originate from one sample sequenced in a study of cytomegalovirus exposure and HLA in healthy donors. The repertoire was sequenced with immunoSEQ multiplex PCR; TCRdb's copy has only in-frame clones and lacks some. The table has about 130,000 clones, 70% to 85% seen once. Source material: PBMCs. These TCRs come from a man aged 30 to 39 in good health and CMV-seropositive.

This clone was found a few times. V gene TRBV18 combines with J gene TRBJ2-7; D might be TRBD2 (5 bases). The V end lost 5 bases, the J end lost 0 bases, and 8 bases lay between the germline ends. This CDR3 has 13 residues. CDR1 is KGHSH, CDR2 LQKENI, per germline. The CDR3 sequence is CASSTRDSYEQYF. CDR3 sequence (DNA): TGTGCCAGCTCAACTCGGGACTCCTACGAGCAGTACTTC.

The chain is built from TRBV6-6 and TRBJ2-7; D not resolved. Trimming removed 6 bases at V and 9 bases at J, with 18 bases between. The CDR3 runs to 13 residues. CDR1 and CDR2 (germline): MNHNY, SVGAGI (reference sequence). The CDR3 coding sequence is TGTGCCAGCAGCCATAAGACTCCGCTTAGGCAGTACTTC. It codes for CASSHKTPLRQYF.

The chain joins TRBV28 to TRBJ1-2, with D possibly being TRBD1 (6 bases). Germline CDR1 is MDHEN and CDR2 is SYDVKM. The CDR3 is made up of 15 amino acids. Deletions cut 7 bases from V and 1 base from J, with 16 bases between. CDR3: CASNLYRDVNYGYTF. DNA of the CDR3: TGTGCCAGCAACCTATACAGGGACGTTAACTATGGCTACACCTTC.

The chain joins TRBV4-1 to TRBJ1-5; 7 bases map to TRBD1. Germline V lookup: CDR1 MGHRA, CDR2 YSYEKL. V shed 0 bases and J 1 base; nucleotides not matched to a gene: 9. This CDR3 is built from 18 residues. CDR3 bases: TGCGCCAGCAGCCAAGACCACGTTAGGGGGCCAAGCAATCAGCCCCAGCATTTT. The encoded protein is CASSQDHVRGPSNQPQHF.

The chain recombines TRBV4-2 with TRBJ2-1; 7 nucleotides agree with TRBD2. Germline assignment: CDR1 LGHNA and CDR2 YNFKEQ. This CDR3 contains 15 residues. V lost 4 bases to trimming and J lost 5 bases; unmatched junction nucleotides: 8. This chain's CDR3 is CASSLSSGSNNEQFF. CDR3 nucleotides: TGTGCCAGCAGCCTTTCTAGCGGTTCCAACAATGAGCAGTTCTTC.

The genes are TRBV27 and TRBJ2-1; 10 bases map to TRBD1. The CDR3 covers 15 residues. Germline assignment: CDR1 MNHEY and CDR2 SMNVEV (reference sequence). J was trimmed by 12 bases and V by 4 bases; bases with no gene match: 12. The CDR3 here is CASSSPTGGPDGQFF. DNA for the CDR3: TGTGCCAGCAGTTCCCCGACAGGGGGCCCAGACGGGCAGTTCTTC.

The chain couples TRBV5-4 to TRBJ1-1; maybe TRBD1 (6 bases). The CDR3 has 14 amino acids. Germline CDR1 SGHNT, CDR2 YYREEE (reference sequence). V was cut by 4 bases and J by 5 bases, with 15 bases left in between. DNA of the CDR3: TGTGCCAGCAGCAAGGGGGTGTCGGCGACTGAAGCTTTCTTT. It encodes CASSKGVSATEAFF. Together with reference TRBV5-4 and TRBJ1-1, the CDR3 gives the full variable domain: ETGVTQSPTHLIKTRGQQVTLRCSSQSGHNTVSWYQQALGQGPQFIFQYYREEENGRGNFPPRFSGLQFPNYSSELNVNALELDDSALYLCASSKGVSATEAFFGQGTRLTVV.

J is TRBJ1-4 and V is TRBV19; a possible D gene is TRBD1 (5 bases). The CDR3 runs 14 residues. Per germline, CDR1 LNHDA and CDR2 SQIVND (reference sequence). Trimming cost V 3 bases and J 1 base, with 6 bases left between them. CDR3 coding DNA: TGTGCCAGTAGTATCCAGGGAACTAATGAAAAACTGTTTTTT. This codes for CASSIQGTNEKLFF.

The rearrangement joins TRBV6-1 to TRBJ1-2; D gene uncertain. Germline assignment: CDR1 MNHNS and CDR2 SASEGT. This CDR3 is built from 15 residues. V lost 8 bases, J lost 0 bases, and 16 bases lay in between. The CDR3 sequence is CASGTTEFANYGYTF. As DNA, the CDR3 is TGTGCCAGCGGCACCACAGAGTTTGCTAACTATGGCTACACCTTC.

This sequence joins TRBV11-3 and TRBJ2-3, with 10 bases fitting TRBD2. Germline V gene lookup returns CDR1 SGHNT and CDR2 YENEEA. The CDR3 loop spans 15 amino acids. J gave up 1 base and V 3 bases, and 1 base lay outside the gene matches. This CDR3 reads CASSFGLAGTDTQYF. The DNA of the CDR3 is TGTGCCAGCAGCTTCGGACTAGCGGGCACAGATACGCAGTATTTT.

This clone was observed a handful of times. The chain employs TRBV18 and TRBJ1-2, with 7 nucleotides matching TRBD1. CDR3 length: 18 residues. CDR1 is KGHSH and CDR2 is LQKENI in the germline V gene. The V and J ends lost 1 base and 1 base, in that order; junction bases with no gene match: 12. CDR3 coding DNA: TGTGCCAGCTCACCACAGCGGCTTTTCCAGGGGGATAACTATGGCTACACCTTC. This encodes CASSPQRLFQGDNYGYTF.

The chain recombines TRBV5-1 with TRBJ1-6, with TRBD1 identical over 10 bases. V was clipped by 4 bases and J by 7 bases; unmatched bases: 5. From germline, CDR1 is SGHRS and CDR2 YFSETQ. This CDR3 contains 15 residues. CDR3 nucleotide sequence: TGCGCCAGCAGCGGGGGACAGGGGTACAATTCACCCCTCCACTTT. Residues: CASSGGQGYNSPLHF.

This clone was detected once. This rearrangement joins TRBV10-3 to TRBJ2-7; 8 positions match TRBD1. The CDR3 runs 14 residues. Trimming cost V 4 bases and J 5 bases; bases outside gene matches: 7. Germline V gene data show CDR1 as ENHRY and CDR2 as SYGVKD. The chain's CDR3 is CAISAGQVVNEQYF. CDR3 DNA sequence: TGTGCCATCAGTGCGGGACAGGTCGTAAACGAGCAGTACTTC.

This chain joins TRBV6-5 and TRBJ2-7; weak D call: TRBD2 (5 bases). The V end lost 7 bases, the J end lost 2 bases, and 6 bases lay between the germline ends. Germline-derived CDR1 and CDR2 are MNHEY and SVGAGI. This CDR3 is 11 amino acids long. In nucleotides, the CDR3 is TGTGCCAGCACGGGGACCTACGAGCAGTACTTC. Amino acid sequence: CASTGTYEQYF.

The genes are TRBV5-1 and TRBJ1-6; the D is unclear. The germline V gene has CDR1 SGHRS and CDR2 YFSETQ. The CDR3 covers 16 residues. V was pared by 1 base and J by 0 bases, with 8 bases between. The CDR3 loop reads CASSLRGISYNSPLHF. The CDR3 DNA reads TGCGCCAGCAGCTTGCGGGGTATCTCCTATAATTCACCCCTCCACTTT. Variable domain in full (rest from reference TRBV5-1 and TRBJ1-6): KAGVTQTPRYLIKTRGQQVTLSCSPISGHRSVSWYQQTPGQGLQFLFEYFSETQRNKGNFPGRFSGRQFSNSRSEMNVSTLELGDSALYLCASSLRGISYNSPLHFGNGTRLTVT.

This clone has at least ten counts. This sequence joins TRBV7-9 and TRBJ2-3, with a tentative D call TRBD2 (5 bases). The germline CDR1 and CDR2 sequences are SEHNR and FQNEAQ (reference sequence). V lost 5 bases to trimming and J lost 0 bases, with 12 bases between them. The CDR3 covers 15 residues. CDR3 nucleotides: TGTGCCAGCAGCGTCACCGGGATGAGCACAGATACGCAGTATTTT. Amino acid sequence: CASSVTGMSTDTQYF.

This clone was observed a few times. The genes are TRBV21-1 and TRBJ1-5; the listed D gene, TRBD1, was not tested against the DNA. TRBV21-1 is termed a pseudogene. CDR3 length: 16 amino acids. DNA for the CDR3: TGTGCCAGCACCACGGACAGGGGGCTCAATAATCAGCCCCAGCATTTT. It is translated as CASTTDRGLNNQPQHF.

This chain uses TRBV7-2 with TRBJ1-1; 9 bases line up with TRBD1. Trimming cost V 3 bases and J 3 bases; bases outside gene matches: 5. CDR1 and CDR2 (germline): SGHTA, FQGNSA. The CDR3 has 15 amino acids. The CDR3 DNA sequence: TGTGCCAGCAGCTTCATGACAGGGGGTGACACTGAAGCTTTCTTT. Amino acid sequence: CASSFMTGGDTEAFF.

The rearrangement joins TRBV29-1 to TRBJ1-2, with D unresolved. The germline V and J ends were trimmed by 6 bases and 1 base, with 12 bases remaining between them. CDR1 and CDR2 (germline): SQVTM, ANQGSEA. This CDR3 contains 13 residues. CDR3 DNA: TGCAGCGTCGGATGGGCATTTAACTATGGCTACACCTTC. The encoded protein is CSVGWAFNYGYTF.

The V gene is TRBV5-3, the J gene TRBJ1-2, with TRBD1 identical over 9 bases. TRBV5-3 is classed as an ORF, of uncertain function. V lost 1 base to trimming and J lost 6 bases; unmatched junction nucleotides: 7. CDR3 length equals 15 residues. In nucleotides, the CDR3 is TGTGCCAGAAGCTTGCCACGGGGACAGGGAGATGGCTACACCTTC. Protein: CARSLPRGQGDGYTF.

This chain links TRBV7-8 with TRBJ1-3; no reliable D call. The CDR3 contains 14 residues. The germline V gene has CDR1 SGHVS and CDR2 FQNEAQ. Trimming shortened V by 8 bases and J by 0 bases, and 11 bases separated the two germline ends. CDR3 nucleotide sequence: TGTGCCAGCGGGCCCAGCTTCTCTGGAAACACCATATATTTT. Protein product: CASGPSFSGNTIYF.

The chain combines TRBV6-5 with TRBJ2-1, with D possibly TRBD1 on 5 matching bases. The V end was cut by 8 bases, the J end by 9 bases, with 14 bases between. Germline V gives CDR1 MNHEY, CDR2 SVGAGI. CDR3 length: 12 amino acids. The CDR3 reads CASQGIFGEQFF. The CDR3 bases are TGTGCCAGCCAGGGAATCTTTGGTGAGCAGTTCTTC.

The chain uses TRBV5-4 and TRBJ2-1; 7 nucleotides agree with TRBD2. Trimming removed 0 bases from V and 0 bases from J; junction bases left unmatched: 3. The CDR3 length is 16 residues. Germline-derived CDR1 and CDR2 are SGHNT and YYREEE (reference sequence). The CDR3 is CASSLERGSSYNEQFF. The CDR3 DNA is TGTGCCAGCAGCTTGGAGCGGGGCAGCTCCTACAATGAGCAGTTCTTC.

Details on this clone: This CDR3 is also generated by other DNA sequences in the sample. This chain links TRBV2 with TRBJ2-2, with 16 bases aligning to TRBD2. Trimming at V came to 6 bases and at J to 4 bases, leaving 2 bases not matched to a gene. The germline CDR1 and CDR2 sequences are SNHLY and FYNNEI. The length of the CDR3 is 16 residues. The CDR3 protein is CASRGLAGGGTGELFF. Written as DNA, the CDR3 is TGTGCCAGCAGGGGACTAGCGGGGGGGGGCACCGGGGAGCTGTTTTTT.

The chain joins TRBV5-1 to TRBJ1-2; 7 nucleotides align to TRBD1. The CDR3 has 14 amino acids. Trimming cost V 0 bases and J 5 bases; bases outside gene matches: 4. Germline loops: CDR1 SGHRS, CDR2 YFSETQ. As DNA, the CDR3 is TGCGCCAGCAGCTTGGGCTCGGGACAGTATGGCTACACCTTC. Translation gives CASSLGSGQYGYTF.

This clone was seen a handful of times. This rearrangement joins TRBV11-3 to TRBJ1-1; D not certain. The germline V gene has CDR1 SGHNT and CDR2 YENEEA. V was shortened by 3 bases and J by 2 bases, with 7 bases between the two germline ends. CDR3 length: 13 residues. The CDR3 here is CASSFAGNTEAFF. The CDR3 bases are TGTGCCAGCAGCTTCGCAGGAAACACTGAAGCTTTCTTT.

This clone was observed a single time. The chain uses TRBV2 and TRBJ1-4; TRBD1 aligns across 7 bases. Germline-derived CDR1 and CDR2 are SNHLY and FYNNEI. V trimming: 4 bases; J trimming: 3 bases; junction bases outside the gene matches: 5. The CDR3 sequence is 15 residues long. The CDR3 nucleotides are TGTGCCAGCAGTGTTAGACAGGGTCCTAATGAAAAACTGTTTTTT. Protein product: CASSVRQGPNEKLFF.

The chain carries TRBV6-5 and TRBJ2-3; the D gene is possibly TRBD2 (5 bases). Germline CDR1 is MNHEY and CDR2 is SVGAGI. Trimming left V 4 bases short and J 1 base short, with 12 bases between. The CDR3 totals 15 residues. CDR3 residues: CASSFGGVGTDTQYF. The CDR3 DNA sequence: TGTGCCAGCAGTTTCGGAGGTGTCGGCACAGATACGCAGTATTTT.

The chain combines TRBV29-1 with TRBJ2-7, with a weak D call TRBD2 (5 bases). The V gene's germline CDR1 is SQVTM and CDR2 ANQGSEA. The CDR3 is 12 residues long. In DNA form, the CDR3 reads TGCTCCGGGGTCGACGGATCCTACGAGCAGTACTTC. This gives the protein CSGVDGSYEQYF.

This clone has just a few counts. CDR3 DNA sequence: TGTGCCAGCAGACAAAGCCTGACAGGTTCTAGCACAGATACGCAGTATTTT. This translates into CASRQSLTGSSTDTQYF. J is TRBJ2-3 and V is TRBV7-9; D possibly corresponds to TRBD1 (6 bases). V lost 6 bases and J 0 bases, leaving 19 bases between the germline ends. The CDR3 length is 17 residues. From germline, CDR1 is SEHNR and CDR2 FQNEAQ (reference sequence). Combining the CDR3 with reference TRBV7-9 and TRBJ2-3 gives the whole variable domain DTGVSQNPRHKITKRGQNVTFRCDPISEHNRLYWYRQTLGQGPEFLTYFQNEAQLEKSRLLSDRFSAERPKGSFSTLEIQRTEQGDSAMYLCASRQSLTGSSTDTQYFGPGTRLTVL.

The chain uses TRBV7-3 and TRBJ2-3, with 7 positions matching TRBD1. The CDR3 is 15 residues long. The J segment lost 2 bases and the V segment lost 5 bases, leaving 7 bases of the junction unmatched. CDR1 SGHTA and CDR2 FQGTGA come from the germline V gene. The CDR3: CASSHRDSLTDTQYF. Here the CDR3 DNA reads TGTGCCAGCAGCCACCGGGACAGTCTCACAGATACGCAGTATTTT.